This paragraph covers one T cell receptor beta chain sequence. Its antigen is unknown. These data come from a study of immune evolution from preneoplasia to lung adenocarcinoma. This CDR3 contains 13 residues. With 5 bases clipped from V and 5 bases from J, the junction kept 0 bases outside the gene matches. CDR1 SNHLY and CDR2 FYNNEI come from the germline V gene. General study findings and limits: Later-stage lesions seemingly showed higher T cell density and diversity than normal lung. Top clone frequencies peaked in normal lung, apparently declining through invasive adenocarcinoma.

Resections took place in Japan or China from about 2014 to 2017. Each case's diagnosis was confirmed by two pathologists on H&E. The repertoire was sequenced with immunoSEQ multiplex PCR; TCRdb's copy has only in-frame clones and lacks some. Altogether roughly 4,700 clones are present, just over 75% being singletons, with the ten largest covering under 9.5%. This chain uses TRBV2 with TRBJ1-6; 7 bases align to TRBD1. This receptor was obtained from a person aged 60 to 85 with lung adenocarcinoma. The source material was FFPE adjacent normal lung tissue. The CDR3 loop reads CASSTGDNSPLHF. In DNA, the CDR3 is TGTGCCAGCAGTACAGGGGATAATTCACCCCTCCACTTT.